Listed below are T cell receptor beta chains from one sample, sequenced in a study of cytomegalovirus exposure and HLA in healthy donors. Assay used: immunoSEQ multiplex PCR; TCRdb lists only in-frame clones, some missing. The repertoire shows tens of thousands of clones; the top ten hold about 6%. The specimen was PBMCs. Receptors originate from a girl aged 5-17 years in good health and CMV-seropositive. The CDR3 runs from the conserved cysteine through the conserved F or W. D genes are given only for firm matches.

V gene	D gene	J gene	CDR3 DNA	CDR3 protein
TRBV5-1	TRBD2	TRBJ2-1	TGCGCCAGCAGCCCCTCCCCCCCTAGCGGGGGAAATGAGCAGTTCTTC	CASSPSPPSGGNEQFF
TRBV14	NA	TRBJ1-3	TGTGCCAGCAGCCAAGCGAGCGGAAACACCATATATTTT	CASSQASGNTIYF
TRBV5-4	TRBD2	TRBJ2-1	TGTGCCAGCAGCTTTAAAACTAGCGGTATTAATGAGCAGTTCTTC	CASSFKTSGINEQFF
TRBV19	TRBD1	TRBJ1-1	TGTGCCAGTAGTTTCTGGGACAGGGGTCACACTGAAGCTTTCTTT	CASSFWDRGHTEAFF
TRBV19	NA	TRBJ1-2	TGTGCCAGTAGTGCCGCCGGGAGAAATTATGGCTACACCTTC	CASSAAGRNYGYTF
TRBV7-9	NA	TRBJ1-2	TGTGCCAGCAGTCCTATGGACAGTGTCTATGGCTACACCTTC	CASSPMDSVYGYTF
TRBV18	NA	TRBJ2-5	TGTGCCAGCTCACCCCAGGGATTGGGAGAGACCCAGTACTTC	CASSPQGLGETQYF
TRBV10-1	NA	TRBJ1-2	TGCGCCAGCAGTGAAAATGTCAGGCCCTATGGCTACACCTTC	CASSENVRPYGYTF
TRBV4-3	TRBD1	TRBJ1-6	TGCGCCAGCAGCCAGGGGACAGGGAGCAATTCACCCCTCCACTTT	CASSQGTGSNSPLHF
TRBV5-1	TRBD1	TRBJ2-2	TGCGCCAGCAGCCTCCGGGACAGGGGGCTTACCGGGGAGCTGTTTTTT	CASSLRDRGLTGELFF
TRBV9	NA	TRBJ2-2	TGTGCCAGCAGCACGGTGGGGGAGCTGTTTTTT	CASSTVGELFF
TRBV6-5	NA	TRBJ1-5	TGTGCCAGCAGTCCCCGACAGGATAGCAATCAGCCCCAGCATTTT	CASSPRQDSNQPQHF
TRBV4-1	TRBD1	TRBJ2-3	TGCGCCAGCAGCCACTCTTCCATCCAGGGGGCAGCCCCAGATACGCAGTATTTT	CASSHSSIQGAAPDTQYF
TRBV4-2	NA	TRBJ1-3	TGTGCCAGCAGCCTCCAACCTAGCTCTGGAAACACCATATATTTT	CASSLQPSSGNTIYF
TRBV2	TRBD1	TRBJ1-6	TGTGCCAGCAGTGTTCAGGGGGCGATCGCTTCCTATAATTCACCCCTCCACTTT	CASSVQGAIASYNSPLHF
TRBV6-8	NA	TRBJ2-1	TGTGCCAGCAGCTCTTCCGGGGTGAATGAGCAGTTCTTC	CASSSSGVNEQFF
TRBV4-1	TRBD1	TRBJ2-5	TGCGCCAGCAGCCAAGATATCAGGGGGGAGACCCAGTACTTC	CASSQDIRGETQYF
TRBV4-3	NA	TRBJ2-3	TGCGCCAGCAGCCCCGAGGGGGACGGAAGCACAGATACGCAGTATTTT	CASSPEGDGSTDTQYF
TRBV9	TRBD2	TRBJ2-7	TGTGCCAGCAGCGCCGCCGCGGGGGGCTACGAGCAGTACTTC	CASSAAAGGYEQYF
TRBV10-3	NA	TRBJ1-1	TGTGCCATCAGTTCCCAGGGAGGGCGCACTGAAGCTTTCTTT	CAISSQGGRTEAFF
TRBV15	NA	TRBJ1-5	TGTGCCACCAGCAGAGGGGGGCCGGGTAATCAGCCCCAGCATTTT	CATSRGGPGNQPQHF
TRBV30	NA	TRBJ1-3	TGTGCCTGGAGTATGAGGGGGGGGAAGGCGTTCGGAAACACCATATATTTT	CAWSMRGGKAFGNTIYF
TRBV7-6	NA	TRBJ2-2	TGTGCCAGCAGCTCCTCAGGGACCGGGGAGCTGTTTTTT	CASSSSGTGELFF
TRBV9	NA	TRBJ1-1	TGTGCCAGCAGCATCCATGGGGGAGGTACTGAAGCTTTCTTT	CASSIHGGGTEAFF
TRBV15	NA	TRBJ1-2	TGTGCCACCAGCAGTGGCTTTCGGCAGGTTTATGGCTACACCTTC	CATSSGFRQVYGYTF
TRBV1	NA	TRBJ2-7	TGCACCAGCAGCCAAGAGCTGAGAGGCTTC	CTSSQELRGF
TRBV28	TRBD2	TRBJ2-3	TGTGCCAGCAGTCCCGGTGGTAGCGGGGGCGATACGCAGTATTTT	CASSPGGSGGDTQYF
TRBV11-2	NA	TRBJ1-2	TGTGCCAGCAGCTTAGATCGGGGGGTTGCATACTATGGCTACACCTTC	CASSLDRGVAYYGYTF
TRBV4-1	TRBD1	TRBJ1-6	TGCGCCAGCAGCCGGGGACAGGGTGGTAATTCACCCCTCCACTTT	CASSRGQGGNSPLHF
TRBV11-3	TRBD1	TRBJ1-2	TGTGCCAGCAGCGTAGGGACAGGACCCATCTATGGCTACACCTTC	CASSVGTGPIYGYTF
TRBV6-6	NA	TRBJ1-3	TGTGCCAGCACGTTCACAGGAAGAGGCGGAAACACCATATATTTT	CASTFTGRGGNTIYF
TRBV2	TRBD2	TRBJ2-7	TGTGCCAGCAGTGAAGCTTATGGTTCGGGGGGATCTCACTACGAGCAGTACTTC	CASSEAYGSGGSHYEQYF
TRBV11-2	TRBD1	TRBJ1-1	TGTGCCAGCAGACGTACAGGGGTGAACACTGAAGCTTTCTTT	CASRRTGVNTEAFF
TRBV5-4	TRBD1	TRBJ2-1	TGTGCCAGCAGGCTGTCTCGGGACAGGGGGTACAATGAGCAGTTCTTC	CASRLSRDRGYNEQFF
TRBV5-1	TRBD1	TRBJ1-1	TGCGCCAGCAGCTTGGGTTTTCGGGACAGGATGGTGAAAGCTTTCTTT	CASSLGFRDRMVKAFF
TRBV2	TRBD1	TRBJ2-2	TGTGCCAGCAGCAGGGACAGGGCGAACACCGGGGAGCTGTTTTTT	CASSRDRANTGELFF
TRBV4-2	TRBD1	TRBJ1-3	TGTGCCAGCAGCCAACGGACAGGGGAGATGAACACCATATATTTT	CASSQRTGEMNTIYF
TRBV15	NA	TRBJ1-5	TGTGCCACCAGCAGAGATCTTCTGAATCAGCCCCAGCATTTT	CATSRDLLNQPQHF
TRBV9	NA	TRBJ1-2	TGTGCCAGCAGAGGAGGGACGCACTATGGCTACACCTTC	CASRGGTHYGYTF
TRBV6-5	NA	TRBJ2-3	TGTGCCAGCAGGCGCGGGGAGACAGATACGCAGTATTTT	CASRRGETDTQYF
TRBV6-6	NA	TRBJ1-5	TGTGCCAGCAGGGAACAGGTATTAAGTCAGCCCCAGCATTTT	CASREQVLSQPQHF
TRBV6-1	NA	TRBJ2-2	TGTGCCAGCAGTGGCTCCAGGATGATCAACACCGGGGAGCTGTTTTTT	CASSGSRMINTGELFF
TRBV29-1	TRBD1	TRBJ2-3	TGCAGCGTTGAAAAACAGGGGGCGGGCACAGATACGCAGTATTTT	CSVEKQGAGTDTQYF
TRBV19	NA	TRBJ2-1	TGTGCCAGTAGTACCACTGCCTACAATGAGCAGTTCTTC	CASSTTAYNEQFF
TRBV20-1	NA	TRBJ2-3	TGCAGTGCTATCCAGGCAGATACGCAGTATTTT	CSAIQADTQYF
TRBV7-9	NA	TRBJ2-7	TGTGCCAGCAGCCCTCACCATTCTCAGGGGAATAACTACGAGCAGTACTTC	CASSPHHSQGNNYEQYF
TRBV6-6	NA	TRBJ2-7	TGTGCCAGCAGTTACTCGCCCGGACTCCGCTACGAGCAGTACTTC	CASSYSPGLRYEQYF
TRBV4-3	NA	TRBJ1-5	TGCGCCAGCAGCCCTACCCGGGACACCCTATTTCAGCCCCAGCATTTT	CASSPTRDTLFQPQHF
TRBV5-4	NA	TRBJ2-3	TGTGCCAGCAGCGGCAACACAGATACGCAGTATTTT	CASSGNTDTQYF
TRBV23-1	TRBD1	TRBJ1-2	TGCGCCAGCAGTCGAATTATGGCCCCCGGACAGGGGGGAAATGGCTACACCTTC	CASSRIMAPGQGGNGYTF
TRBV5-1	NA	TRBJ1-2	TGCGCCAGCAGCTTCGAGGGCGGACCGCCTTATGGCTACACCTTC	CASSFEGGPPYGYTF
TRBV5-1	TRBD1	TRBJ1-1	TGCGCCAGCAGCCCGCCAGGACAGGGGAACACTGAAGCTTTCTTT	CASSPPGQGNTEAFF
TRBV5-1	NA	TRBJ1-1	TGCGCCAGCAGCTTGGGAACGATAAGGGCTTGGACAGCTGAAGCTTTCTTT	CASSLGTIRAWTAEAFF
TRBV6-5	NA	TRBJ1-5	TGTGCCAGCAGCTCCAGGATCGATCAGCCCCAGCATTTT	CASSSRIDQPQHF
TRBV6-1	TRBD1	TRBJ1-5	TGTGCCAGCAGTGAGGGGTACAGGGGCGGGAATCAGCCCCAGCATTTT	CASSEGYRGGNQPQHF